This TCR beta chain emerged from a study of Graves' ophthalmopathy and Graves' hyperthyroidism. The overall study: Before any treatment, peripheral blood was taken at the initial diagnosis.

Researchers took RNA transcripts and amplified TCR beta CDR3 regions from them. RT-PCR with HTBI primers came first, then second-round multiplex PCR. TCRdb redid the calling of the multiplex PCR reads with MiXCR, one entry per CDR3 protein. Altogether approximately 500,000 distinct CDR3 sequences are present, 14% being singletons, with the ten largest covering 8% to 10%. Points from the study as a whole: Appearing in blood as well were most expanded thyroid clonotypes above 0.001 frequency.

This clonotype was seen only a few times. Its antigen is not known. Ophthalmopathy-affected donors exhibited moderate-to-severe activity, CAS ≥3, NOSPECS ≥4, and duration under 3 months. The authors used Ficoll-Paque density gradient centrifugation to separate PBMCs. The input was 8.5 to 10 ml of fresh peripheral blood. The CDR3 spans 13 residues. The V end was cut by 0 bases, the J end by 5 bases, with 7 bases between. Germline V gene sequence: CDR1 SGHDN, CDR2 FVKESK. Sequencing was performed on blood. The receptor was derived from a woman in her twenties or thirties with Graves' ophthalmopathy. The chain uses TRBV14 and TRBJ1-1; D not resolved. The CDR3 sequence is CASSQDRRTEAFF. The CDR3 DNA is TGTGCCAGCAGCCAAGATCGGAGGACTGAAGCTTTCTTT.